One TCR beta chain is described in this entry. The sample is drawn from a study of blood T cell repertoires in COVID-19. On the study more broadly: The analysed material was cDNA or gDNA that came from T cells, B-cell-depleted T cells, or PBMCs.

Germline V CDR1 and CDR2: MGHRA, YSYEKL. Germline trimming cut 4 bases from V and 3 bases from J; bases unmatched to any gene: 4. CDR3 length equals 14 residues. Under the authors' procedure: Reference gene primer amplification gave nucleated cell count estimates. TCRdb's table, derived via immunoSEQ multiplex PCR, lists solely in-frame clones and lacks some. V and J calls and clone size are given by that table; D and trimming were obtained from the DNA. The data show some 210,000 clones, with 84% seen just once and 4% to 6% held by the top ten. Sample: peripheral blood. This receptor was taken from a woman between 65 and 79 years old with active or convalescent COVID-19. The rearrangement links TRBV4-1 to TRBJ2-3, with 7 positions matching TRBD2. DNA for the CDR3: TGCGCCAGCAGCCTAGCAGCGGGGACAGATACGCAGTATTTT. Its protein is CASSLAAGTDTQYF.